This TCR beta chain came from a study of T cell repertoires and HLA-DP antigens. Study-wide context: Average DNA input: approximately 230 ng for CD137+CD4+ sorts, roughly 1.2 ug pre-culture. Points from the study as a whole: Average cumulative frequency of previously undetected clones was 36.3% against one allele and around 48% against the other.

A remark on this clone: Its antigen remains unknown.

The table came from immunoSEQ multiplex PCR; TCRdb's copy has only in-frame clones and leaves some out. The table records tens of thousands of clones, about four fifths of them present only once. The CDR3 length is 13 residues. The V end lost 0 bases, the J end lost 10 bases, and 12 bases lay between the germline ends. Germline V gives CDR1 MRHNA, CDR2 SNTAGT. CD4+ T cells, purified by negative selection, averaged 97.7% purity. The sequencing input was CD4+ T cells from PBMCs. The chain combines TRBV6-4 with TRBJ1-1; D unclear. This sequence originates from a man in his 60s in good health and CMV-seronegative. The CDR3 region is CASSDSRVSPAFF. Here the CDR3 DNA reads TGTGCCAGCAGTGACTCGAGGGTATCCCCAGCTTTCTTT.